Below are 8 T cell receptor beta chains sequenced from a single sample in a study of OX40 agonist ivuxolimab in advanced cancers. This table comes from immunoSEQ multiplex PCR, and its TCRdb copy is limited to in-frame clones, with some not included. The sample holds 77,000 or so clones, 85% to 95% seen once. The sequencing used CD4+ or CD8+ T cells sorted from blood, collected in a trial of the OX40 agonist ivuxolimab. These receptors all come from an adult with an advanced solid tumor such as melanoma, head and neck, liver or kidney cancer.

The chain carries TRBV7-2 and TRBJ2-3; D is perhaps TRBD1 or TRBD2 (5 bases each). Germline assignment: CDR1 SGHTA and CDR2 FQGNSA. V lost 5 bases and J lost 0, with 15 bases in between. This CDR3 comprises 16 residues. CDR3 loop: CASSPRGTSSTDTQYF. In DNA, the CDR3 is TGTGCCAGCAGCCCGAGGGGAACTTCTAGCACAGATACGCAGTATTTT.

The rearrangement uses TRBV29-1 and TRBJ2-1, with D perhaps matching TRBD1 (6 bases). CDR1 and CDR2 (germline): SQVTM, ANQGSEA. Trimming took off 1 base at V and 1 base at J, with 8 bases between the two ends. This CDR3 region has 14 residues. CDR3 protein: CSVEGGQSYNEQFF. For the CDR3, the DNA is TGCAGCGTTGAAGGGGGGCAATCCTACAATGAGCAGTTCTTC.

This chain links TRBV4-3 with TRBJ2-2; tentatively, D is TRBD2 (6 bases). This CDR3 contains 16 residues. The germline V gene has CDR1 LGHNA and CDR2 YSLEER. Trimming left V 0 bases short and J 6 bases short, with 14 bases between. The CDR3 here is CASSQEGGASAGELFF. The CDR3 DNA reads TGCGCCAGCAGCCAAGAGGGCGGGGCTAGCGCCGGGGAGCTGTTTTTT.

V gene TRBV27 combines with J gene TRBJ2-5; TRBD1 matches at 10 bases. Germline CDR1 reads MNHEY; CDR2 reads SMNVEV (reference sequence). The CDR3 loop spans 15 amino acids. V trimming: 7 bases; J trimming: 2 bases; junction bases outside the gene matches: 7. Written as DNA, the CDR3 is TGTGCCAGCAATGCCCGGGACAGGGGTCAAGAGACCCAGTACTTC. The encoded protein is CASNARDRGQETQYF.

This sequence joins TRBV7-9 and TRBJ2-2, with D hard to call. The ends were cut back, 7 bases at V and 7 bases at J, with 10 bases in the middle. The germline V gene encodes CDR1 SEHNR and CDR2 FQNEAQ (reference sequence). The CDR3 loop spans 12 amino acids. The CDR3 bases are TGTGCCAGCACCTTGAGTGTCGGGGAGCTGTTTTTT. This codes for CASTLSVGELFF.

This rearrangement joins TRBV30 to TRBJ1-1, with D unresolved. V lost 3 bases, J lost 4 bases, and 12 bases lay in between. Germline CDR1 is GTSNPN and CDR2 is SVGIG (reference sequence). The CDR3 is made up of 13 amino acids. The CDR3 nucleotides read TGTGCCTGGAGCCTCCGGGGTGTCACTGAAGCTTTCTTT. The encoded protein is CAWSLRGVTEAFF. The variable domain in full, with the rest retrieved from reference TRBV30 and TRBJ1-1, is SQTIHQWPATLVQPVGSPLSLECTVEGTSNPNLYWYRQAAGRGLQLLFYSVGIGQISSEVPQNLSASRPQDRQFILSSKKLLLSDSGFYLCAWSLRGVTEAFFGQGTRLTVV.

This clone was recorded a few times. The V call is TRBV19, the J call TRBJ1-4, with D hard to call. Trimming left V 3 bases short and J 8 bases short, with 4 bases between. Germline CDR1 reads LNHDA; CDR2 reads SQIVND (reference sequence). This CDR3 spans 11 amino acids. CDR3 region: CASSMLEKLFF. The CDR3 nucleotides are TGTGCCAGTAGTATGTTGGAAAAACTGTTTTTT.

CDR3 loop: CASSFSGRGISPLHF. The CDR3 DNA sequence: TGTGCCAGCAGTTTCTCCGGGCGGGGGATTTCACCCCTCCACTTT. The chain joins TRBV6-5 to TRBJ1-6, with a tentative D call TRBD1 (5 bases). Germline V gene sequence: CDR1 MNHEY, CDR2 SVGAGI. V dropped 4 bases and J dropped 9 bases, with 16 bases sitting between them. The CDR3 covers 15 residues.